This entry lists 15 T cell receptor beta chains sequenced from one sample in a study of cytomegalovirus exposure and HLA in healthy donors. Researchers ran the PCR with 60 Vbeta and 13 Jbeta primers. TCRdb's table, derived via immunoSEQ multiplex PCR, lists solely in-frame clones and lacks some. The sample yields 100,000 or so clones, 75% to 80% seen once. Sequenced: PBMCs. These receptor sequences come from a woman aged 40 to 50 in good health and CMV-seropositive.

This chain links TRBV4-3 with TRBJ2-3; D remains ambiguous. CDR3 length equals 14 residues. The ends were cut back, 1 base at V and 1 base at J, with 6 bases in the middle. Per the germline V gene, CDR1 is LGHNA and CDR2 is YSLEER. The CDR3 sequence is CASSQGSGTDTQYF. CDR3 coding DNA: TGCGCCAGCAGCCAAGGGAGCGGCACAGATACGCAGTATTTT.

The chain links TRBV19 to TRBJ2-1; no clear D. CDR3 length equals 14 residues. Germline V lookup: CDR1 LNHDA, CDR2 SQIVND (reference sequence). V lost 3 bases and J 7 bases, leaving 13 bases between the germline ends. For the CDR3, the DNA is TGTGCCAGTAGTATGCTATCCGGGTGGAATGAGCAGTTCTTC. It codes for CASSMLSGWNEQFF.

The V gene is TRBV5-8, the J gene TRBJ2-3, with D possibly being TRBD1 (6 bases). The V and J ends lost 4 bases and 4 bases respectively, with 16 bases between them. CDR3 length equals 15 residues. Germline V gene data show CDR1 as SGHTS and CDR2 as YDEGEE. The CDR3 DNA reads TGTGCCAGCAGCCTCGGCAGGGGATATTCAGATACGCAGTATTTT. Its protein product is CASSLGRGYSDTQYF.

As regards this clone: Other DNA sequences from this sample encode an identical CDR3 as well. The chain has TRBV19 and TRBJ2-7, with D possibly TRBD1 on 6 matching bases. The germline V and J ends were trimmed by 4 bases and 6 bases, with 10 bases remaining between them. The CDR3 extends over 12 amino acids. From germline, CDR1 is LNHDA and CDR2 SQIVND (reference sequence). CDR3 nucleotide sequence: TGTGCCAGTAGTACCCAGGGGTTCGAGCAGTACTTC. Translating it yields CASSTQGFEQYF.

The chain joins TRBV9 to TRBJ2-2; TRBD1 might be the D (5 bases). The germline gives CDR1 SGDLS, CDR2 YYNGEE. The germline V and J ends were trimmed by 1 base and 4 bases, with 11 bases remaining between them. There are 15 residues in the CDR3. CDR3 loop: CASSVSAGITGELFF. The DNA for the CDR3 is TGTGCCAGCAGCGTAAGTGCAGGGATCACCGGGGAGCTGTTTTTT.

V is TRBV7-2 and J is TRBJ2-7; 9 bases line up with TRBD1. The CDR3 consists of 13 residues. The V gene end was trimmed by 4 bases and the J gene end by 6 bases; junction bases not matched to a gene: 4. Germline V gene lookup returns CDR1 SGHTA and CDR2 FQGNSA. The CDR3 sequence is CASSSGQGREQYF. The CDR3 DNA is TGTGCCAGCAGCTCGGGACAGGGTCGCGAGCAGTACTTC.

This clone has only one observation. The chain has TRBV14 and TRBJ1-2; D is unresolved. CDR3 length: 12 amino acids. The germline gives CDR1 SGHDN, CDR2 FVKESK. The V gene lost 4 bases and the J gene lost 4 bases, with 7 bases spanning the gap. For the CDR3, the DNA is TGTGCCAGCAGCCCGTCTCCCTATGGCTACACCTTC. It yields the protein CASSPSPYGYTF.

This chain uses TRBV27 with TRBJ1-6; 9 positions match TRBD1. There are 17 residues in the CDR3. Germline lookup yields CDR1 MNHEY and CDR2 SMNVEV (reference sequence). The trim removed 2 bases at V and 7 bases at J, leaving 9 bases unmatched. Here the CDR3 reads CASSLIRDRVLNSPLHF. The CDR3 DNA reads as TGTGCCAGCAGTTTAATTAGGGACAGGGTCTTGAATTCACCCCTCCACTTT.

This chain uses TRBV5-1 with TRBJ2-3, with 7 bases that match TRBD1. The V segment lost 3 bases and the J segment 3 bases; nucleotides outside the gene matches: 1. The CDR3 has 13 amino acids. The germline gives CDR1 SGHRS, CDR2 YFSETQ. The CDR3 region is CASSWGQTDTQYF. For the CDR3, the DNA is TGCGCCAGCAGCTGGGGACAGACAGATACGCAGTATTTT.

The chain recombines TRBV15 with TRBJ2-1; TRBD2 matches at 11 bases. The V segment lost 5 bases and the J segment 6 bases; nucleotides outside the gene matches: 18. CDR1 LNHNV and CDR2 YYDKDF come from the germline V gene (reference sequence). The CDR3 runs 19 residues. CDR3 protein: CATSPGSTSGSPAVNEQFF. The CDR3 coding sequence is TGTGCCACCAGCCCCGGAAGCACTAGCGGGAGCCCAGCTGTCAATGAGCAGTTCTTC.

The rearrangement uses TRBV9 and TRBJ2-1; D is perhaps TRBD2 (6 bases). Germline V lookup: CDR1 SGDLS, CDR2 YYNGEE. The CDR3 runs 15 residues. Trimming cost V 2 bases and J 2 bases, with 11 bases left between them. DNA of the CDR3: TGTGCCAGCAGCGTTGGGCTAGCGACCTACAATGAGCAGTTCTTC. Its protein is CASSVGLATYNEQFF.

The chain is built from TRBV10-3 and TRBJ2-1, with 12 bases aligning to TRBD2. V dropped 3 bases and J dropped 9; count of bases not matched to a gene: 9. In germline, CDR1 is ENHRY, CDR2 SYGVKD. This CDR3 has 16 residues. As DNA, the CDR3 is TGTGCCATCAGTGACTCCTCGACTAGCGGGAGATCTGAGCAGTTCTTC. Translated: CAISDSSTSGRSEQFF.

J is TRBJ1-3 and V is TRBV5-1; 7 bases match TRBD1. There are 16 residues in the CDR3. Germline loops: CDR1 SGHRS, CDR2 YFSETQ. The trim removed 0 bases at V and 2 bases at J, leaving 5 bases unmatched. CDR3 sequence (DNA): TGCGCCAGCAGCTTGGAGGGGGCCCAAACTGGAAACACCATATATTTT. This codes for CASSLEGAQTGNTIYF. Supplemented by reference TRBV5-1 and TRBJ1-3, the full variable domain reads KAGVTQTPRYLIKTRGQQVTLSCSPISGHRSVSWYQQTPGQGLQFLFEYFSETQRNKGNFPGRFSGRQFSNSRSEMNVSTLELGDSALYLCASSLEGAQTGNTIYFGEGSWLTVV.

The V call is TRBV6-6, the J call TRBJ2-2, with 9 nucleotides matching TRBD2. The V gene end was trimmed by 4 bases and the J gene end by 5 bases; junction bases not matched to a gene: 2. CDR1 is MNHNY and CDR2 is SVGAGI in the germline V gene (reference sequence). The CDR3 is 14 amino acids. The CDR3 nucleotides read TGTGCCAGCAGTTCCCTAGCGGGAACCGGGGAGCTGTTTTTT. It translates to CASSSLAGTGELFF.

This sequence joins TRBV13 and TRBJ2-1; possibly TRBD1 for D (5 bases). CDR3 length equals 14 residues. V gave up 4 bases and J gave up 3 bases, with 10 bases separating them. The germline gives CDR1 PRHDT, CDR2 FYEKMQ (reference sequence). The CDR3 region has the DNA TGTGCCAGCAGCTGGACACCAGTCTACAATGAGCAGTTCTTC. This gives the protein CASSWTPVYNEQFF.